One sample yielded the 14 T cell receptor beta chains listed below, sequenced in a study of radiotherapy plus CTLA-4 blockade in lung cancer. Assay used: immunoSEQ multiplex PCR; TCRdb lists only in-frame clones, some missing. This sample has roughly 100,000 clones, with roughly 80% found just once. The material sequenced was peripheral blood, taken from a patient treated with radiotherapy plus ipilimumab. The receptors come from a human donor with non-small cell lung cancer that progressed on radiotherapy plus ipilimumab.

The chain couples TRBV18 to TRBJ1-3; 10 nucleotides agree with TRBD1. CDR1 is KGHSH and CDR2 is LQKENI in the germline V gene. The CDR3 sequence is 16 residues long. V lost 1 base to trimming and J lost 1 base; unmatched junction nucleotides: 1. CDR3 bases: TGTGCCAGCTCACCACTGGGACAGGGGTCTGGAAACACCATATATTTT. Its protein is CASSPLGQGSGNTIYF.

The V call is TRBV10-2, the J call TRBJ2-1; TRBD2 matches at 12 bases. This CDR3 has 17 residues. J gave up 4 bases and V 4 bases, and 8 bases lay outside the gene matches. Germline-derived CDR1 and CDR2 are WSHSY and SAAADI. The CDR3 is CASSGRLAGDAYNEQFF. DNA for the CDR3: TGCGCCAGCAGTGGGAGACTAGCGGGAGATGCTTACAATGAGCAGTTCTTC.

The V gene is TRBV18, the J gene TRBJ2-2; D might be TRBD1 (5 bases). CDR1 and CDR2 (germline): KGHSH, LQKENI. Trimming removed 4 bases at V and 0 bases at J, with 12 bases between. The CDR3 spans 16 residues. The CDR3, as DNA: TGTGCCAGCTCACTTTCCAGGGCCTCGAACACCGGGGAGCTGTTTTTT. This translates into CASSLSRASNTGELFF.

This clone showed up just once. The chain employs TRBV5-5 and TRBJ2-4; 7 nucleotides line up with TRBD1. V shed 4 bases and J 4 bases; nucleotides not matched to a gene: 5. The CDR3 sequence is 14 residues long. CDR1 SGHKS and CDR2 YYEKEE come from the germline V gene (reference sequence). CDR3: CASSPTGPKNIQYF. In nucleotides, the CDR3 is TGTGCCAGCAGCCCGACAGGGCCTAAAAACATTCAGTACTTC.

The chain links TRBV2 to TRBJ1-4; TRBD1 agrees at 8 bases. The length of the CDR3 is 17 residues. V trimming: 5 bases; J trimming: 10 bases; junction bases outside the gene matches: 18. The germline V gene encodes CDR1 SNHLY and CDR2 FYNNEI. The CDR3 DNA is TGTGCCAGCAGTCTGACAGGGGCAGGTCCGAGGGAGGGAAAACTGTTTTTT. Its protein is CASSLTGAGPREGKLFF.

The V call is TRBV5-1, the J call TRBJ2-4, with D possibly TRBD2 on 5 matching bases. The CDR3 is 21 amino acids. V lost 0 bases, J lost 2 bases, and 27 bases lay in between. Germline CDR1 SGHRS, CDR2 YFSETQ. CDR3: CASSLDSPDRAGKSTKNIQYF. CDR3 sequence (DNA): TGCGCCAGCAGCTTGGATTCCCCCGATCGTGCGGGCAAATCGACCAAAAACATTCAGTACTTC.

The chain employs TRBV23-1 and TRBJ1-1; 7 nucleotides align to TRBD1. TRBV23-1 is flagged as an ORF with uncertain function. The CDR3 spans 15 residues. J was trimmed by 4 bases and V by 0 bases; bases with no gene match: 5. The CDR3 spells CASSQSTGRGTEAFF. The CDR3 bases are TGCGCCAGCAGTCAATCGACAGGGAGGGGCACTGAAGCTTTCTTT.

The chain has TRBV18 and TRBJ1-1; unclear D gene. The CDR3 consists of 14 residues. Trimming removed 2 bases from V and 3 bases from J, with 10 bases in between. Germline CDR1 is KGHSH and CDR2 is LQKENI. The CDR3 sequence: CASSPSGRDTEAFF. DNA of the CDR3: TGTGCCAGCTCACCATCAGGACGGGACACTGAAGCTTTCTTT.

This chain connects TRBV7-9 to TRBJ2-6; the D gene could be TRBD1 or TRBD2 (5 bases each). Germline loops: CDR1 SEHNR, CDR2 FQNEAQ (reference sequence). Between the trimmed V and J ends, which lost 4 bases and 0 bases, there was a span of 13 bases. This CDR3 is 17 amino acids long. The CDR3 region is CASSSGRLGSGANVLTF. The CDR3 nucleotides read TGTGCCAGCAGCTCGGGACGGCTAGGCTCTGGGGCCAACGTCCTGACTTTC.

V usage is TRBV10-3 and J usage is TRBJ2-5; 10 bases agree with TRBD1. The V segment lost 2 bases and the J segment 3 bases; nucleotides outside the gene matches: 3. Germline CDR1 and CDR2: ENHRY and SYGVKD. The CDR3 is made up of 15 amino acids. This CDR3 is CAISEGTGVEETQYF. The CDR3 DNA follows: TGTGCCATCAGTGAGGGGACAGGGGTTGAAGAGACCCAGTACTTC.

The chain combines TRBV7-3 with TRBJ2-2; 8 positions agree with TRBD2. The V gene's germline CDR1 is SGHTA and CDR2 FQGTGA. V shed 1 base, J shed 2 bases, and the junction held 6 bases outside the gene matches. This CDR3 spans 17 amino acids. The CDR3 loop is CASSLNPSGPNTGELFF. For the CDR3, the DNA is TGTGCCAGCAGCTTAAATCCTAGCGGGCCCAACACCGGGGAGCTGTTTTTT.

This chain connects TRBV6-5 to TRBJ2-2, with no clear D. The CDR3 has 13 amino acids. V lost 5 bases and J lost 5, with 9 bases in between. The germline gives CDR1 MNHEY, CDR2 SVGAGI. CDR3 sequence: CASSETRTGELFF. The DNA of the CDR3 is TGTGCCAGCAGTGAAACTCGGACCGGGGAGCTGTTTTTT.

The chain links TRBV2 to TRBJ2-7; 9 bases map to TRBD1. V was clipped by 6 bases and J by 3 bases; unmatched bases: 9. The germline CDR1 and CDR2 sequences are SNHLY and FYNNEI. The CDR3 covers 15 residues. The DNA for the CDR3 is TGTGCCAGCAGCTCCGGGACAGGGTTTCTCTACGAGCAGTACTTC. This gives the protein CASSSGTGFLYEQYF.

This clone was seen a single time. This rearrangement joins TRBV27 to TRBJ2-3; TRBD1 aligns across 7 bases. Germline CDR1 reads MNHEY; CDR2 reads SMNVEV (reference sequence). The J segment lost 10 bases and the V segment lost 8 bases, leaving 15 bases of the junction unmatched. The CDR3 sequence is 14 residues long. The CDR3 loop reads CASGTRGLEYAQYF. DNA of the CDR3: TGTGCCAGCGGAACTAGGGGGCTGGAATATGCGCAGTATTTT.